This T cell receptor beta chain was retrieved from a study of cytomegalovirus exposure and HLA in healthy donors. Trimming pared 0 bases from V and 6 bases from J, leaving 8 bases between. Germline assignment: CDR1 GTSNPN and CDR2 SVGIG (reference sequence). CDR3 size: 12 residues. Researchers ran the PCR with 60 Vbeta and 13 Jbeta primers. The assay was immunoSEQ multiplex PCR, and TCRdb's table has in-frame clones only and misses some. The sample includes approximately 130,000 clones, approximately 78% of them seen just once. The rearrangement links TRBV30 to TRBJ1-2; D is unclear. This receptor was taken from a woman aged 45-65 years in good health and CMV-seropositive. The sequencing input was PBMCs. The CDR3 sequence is CAWSVLPDGYTF. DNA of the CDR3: TGTGCCTGGAGTGTACTTCCGGATGGCTACACCTTC. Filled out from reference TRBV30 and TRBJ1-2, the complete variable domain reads SQTIHQWPATLVQPVGSPLSLECTVEGTSNPNLYWYRQAAGRGLQLLFYSVGIGQISSEVPQNLSASRPQDRQFILSSKKLLLSDSGFYLCAWSVLPDGYTFGSGTRLTVV.